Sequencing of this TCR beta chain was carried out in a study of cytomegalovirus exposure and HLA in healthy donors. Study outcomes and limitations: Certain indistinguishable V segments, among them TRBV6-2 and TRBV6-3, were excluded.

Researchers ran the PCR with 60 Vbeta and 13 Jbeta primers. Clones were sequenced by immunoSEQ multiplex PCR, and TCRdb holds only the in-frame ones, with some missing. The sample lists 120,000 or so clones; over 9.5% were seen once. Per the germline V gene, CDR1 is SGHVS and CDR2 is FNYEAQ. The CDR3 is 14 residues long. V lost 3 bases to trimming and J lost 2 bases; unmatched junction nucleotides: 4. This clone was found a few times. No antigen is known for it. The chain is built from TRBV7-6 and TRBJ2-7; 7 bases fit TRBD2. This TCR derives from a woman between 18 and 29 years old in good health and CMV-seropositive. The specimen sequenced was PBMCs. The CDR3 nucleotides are TGTGCCAGCAGCTTTGCTAGCGGCCCCTACGAGCAGTACTTC. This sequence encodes CASSFASGPYEQYF. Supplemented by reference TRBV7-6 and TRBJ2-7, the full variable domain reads GAGVSQSPRYKVTKRGQDVALRCDPISGHVSLYWYRQALGQGPEFLTYFNYEAQQDKSGLPNDRFSAERPEGSISTLTIQRTEQRDSAMYRCASSFASGPYEQYFGPGTRLTVT.